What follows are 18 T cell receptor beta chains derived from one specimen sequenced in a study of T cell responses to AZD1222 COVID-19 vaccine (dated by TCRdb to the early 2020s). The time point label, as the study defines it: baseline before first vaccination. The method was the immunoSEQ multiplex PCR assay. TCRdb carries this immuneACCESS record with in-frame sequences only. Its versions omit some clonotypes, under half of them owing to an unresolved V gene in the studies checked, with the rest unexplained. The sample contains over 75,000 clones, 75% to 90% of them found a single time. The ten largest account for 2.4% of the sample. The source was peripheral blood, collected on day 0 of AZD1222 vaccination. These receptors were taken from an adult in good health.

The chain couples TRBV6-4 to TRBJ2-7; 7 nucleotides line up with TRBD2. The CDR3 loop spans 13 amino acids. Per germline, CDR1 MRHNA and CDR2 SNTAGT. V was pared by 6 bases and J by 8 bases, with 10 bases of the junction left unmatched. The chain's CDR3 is CASSMVMGGKQYF. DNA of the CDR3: TGTGCCAGCAGCATGGTAATGGGGGGGAAGCAGTACTTC.

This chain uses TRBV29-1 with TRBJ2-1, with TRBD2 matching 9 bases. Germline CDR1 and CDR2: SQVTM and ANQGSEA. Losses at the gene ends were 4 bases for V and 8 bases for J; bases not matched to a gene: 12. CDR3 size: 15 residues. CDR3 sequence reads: CSVAELAGDRHEQFF. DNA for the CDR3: TGCAGCGTTGCCGAGTTAGCGGGAGATAGGCATGAGCAGTTCTTC.

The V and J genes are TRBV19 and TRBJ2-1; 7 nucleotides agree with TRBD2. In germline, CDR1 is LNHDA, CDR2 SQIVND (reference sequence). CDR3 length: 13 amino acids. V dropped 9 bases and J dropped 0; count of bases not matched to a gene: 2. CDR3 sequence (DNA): TGTGCCAGCAAGCGGGACTCCTACAATGAGCAGTTCTTC. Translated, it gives CASKRDSYNEQFF.

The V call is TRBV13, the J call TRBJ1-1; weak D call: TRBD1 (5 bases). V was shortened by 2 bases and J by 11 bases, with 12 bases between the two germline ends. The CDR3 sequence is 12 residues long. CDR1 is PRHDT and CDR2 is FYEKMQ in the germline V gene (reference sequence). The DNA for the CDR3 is TGTGCCAGCAGCTTACGGCAGGGTCGGGCTTTCTTT. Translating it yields CASSLRQGRAFF.

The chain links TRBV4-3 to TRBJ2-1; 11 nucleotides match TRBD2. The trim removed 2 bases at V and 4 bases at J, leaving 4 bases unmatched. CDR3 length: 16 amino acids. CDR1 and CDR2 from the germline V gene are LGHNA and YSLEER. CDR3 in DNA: TGCGCCAGCAGCCAAATAGCGGGGGGGGATTACAATGAGCAGTTCTTC. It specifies CASSQIAGGDYNEQFF.

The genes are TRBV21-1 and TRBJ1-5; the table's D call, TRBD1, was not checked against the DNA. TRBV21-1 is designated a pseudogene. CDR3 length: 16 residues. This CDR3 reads CASSKVRTGSNQPQHF. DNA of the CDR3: TGTGCCAGCAGCAAAGTTAGAACAGGGAGCAATCAGCCCCAGCATTTT.

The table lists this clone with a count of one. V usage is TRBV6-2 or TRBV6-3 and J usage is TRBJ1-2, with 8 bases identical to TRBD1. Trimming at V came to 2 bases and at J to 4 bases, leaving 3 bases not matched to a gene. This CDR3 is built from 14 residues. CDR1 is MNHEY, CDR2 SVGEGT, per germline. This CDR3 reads CASSYPGTGYGYTF. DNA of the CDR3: TGTGCCAGCAGTTACCCAGGGACAGGCTATGGCTACACCTTC.

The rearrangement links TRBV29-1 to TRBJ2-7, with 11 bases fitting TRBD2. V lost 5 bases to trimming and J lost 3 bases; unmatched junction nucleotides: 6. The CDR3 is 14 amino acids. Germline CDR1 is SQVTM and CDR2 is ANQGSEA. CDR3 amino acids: CSVKLTSGIYEQYF. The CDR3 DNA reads TGCAGCGTTAAATTGACTAGCGGGATCTACGAGCAGTACTTC.

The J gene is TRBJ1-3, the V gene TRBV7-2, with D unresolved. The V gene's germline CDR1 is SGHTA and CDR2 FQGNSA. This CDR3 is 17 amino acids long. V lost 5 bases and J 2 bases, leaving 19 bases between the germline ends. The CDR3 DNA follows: TGTGCCAGCAGCCAAGAGACCTATTACGGAGCTGGAAACACCATATATTTT. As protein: CASSQETYYGAGNTIYF.

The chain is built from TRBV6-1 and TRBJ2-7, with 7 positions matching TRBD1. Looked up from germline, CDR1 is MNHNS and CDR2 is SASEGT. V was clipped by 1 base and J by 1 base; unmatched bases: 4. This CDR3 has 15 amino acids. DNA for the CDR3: TGTGCCAGCAGTGAAGGCGTGACAGGGTCCTACGAGCAGTACTTC. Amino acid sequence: CASSEGVTGSYEQYF.

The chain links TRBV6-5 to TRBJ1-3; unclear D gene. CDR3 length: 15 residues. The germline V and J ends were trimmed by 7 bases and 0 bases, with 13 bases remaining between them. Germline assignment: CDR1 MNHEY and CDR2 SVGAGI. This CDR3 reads CASKEGPLSGNTIYF. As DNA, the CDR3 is TGTGCCAGCAAGGAGGGCCCCCTCTCTGGAAACACCATATATTTT.

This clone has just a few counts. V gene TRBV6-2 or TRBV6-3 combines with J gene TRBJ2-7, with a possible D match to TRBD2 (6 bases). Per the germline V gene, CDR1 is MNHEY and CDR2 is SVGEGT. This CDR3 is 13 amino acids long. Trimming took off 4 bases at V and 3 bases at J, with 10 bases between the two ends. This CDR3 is CASSLAENYEQYF. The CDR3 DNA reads TGTGCCAGCAGTTTAGCGGAGAACTACGAGCAGTACTTC.

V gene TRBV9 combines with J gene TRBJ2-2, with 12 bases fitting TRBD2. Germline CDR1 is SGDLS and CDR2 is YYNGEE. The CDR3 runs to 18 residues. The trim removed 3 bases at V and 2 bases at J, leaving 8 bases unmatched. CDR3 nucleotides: TGTGCCAGCAGCGAGCAACTAGCGGGGGGCTTCAACACCGGGGAGCTGTTTTTT. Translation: CASSEQLAGGFNTGELFF. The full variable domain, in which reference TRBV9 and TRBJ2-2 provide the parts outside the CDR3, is DSGVTQTPKHLITATGQRVTLRCSPRSGDLSVYWYQQSLDQGLQFLIQYYNGEERAKGNILERFSAQQFPDLHSELNLSSLELGDSALYFCASSEQLAGGFNTGELFFGEGSRLTVL.

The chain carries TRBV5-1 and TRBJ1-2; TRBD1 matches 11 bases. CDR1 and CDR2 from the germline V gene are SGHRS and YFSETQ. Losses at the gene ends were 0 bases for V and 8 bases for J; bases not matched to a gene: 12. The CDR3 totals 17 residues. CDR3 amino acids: CASSLASLRTGGVGYTF. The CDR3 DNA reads TGCGCCAGCAGCTTGGCCTCCCTGAGGACAGGGGGCGTCGGCTACACCTTC.

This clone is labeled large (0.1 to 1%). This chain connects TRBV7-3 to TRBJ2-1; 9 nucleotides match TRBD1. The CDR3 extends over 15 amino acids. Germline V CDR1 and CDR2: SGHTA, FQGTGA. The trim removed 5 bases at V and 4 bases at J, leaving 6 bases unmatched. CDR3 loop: CASSLGTGIYNEQFF. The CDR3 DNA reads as TGTGCCAGCAGCCTCGGGACAGGGATATACAATGAGCAGTTCTTC.

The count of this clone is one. The CDR3, as DNA: TGTGCCTGGAGTGGTCTAGACAGGGGTATCCGCGATAATTCACCCCTCCACTTT. Protein: CAWSGLDRGIRDNSPLHF. The chain recombines TRBV30 with TRBJ1-6, with TRBD1 identical over 8 bases. This CDR3 is 18 amino acids long. Germline trimming cut 1 base from V and 5 bases from J; bases unmatched to any gene: 13. CDR1 and CDR2 (germline): GTSNPN, SVGIG (reference sequence).

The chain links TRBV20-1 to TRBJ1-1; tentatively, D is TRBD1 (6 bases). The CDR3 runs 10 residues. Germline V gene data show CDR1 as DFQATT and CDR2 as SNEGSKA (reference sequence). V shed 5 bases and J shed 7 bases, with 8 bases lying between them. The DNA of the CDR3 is TGCAGTGCTCAGGGGCATGAAGCTTTCTTT. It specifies CSAQGHEAFF.

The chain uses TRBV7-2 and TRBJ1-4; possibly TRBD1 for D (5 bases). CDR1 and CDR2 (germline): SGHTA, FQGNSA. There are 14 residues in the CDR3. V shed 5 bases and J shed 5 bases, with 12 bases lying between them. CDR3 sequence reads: CASSPRQINEKLFF. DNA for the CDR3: TGTGCCAGCAGCCCCCGACAGATAAATGAAAAACTGTTTTTT.